This T cell receptor beta chain was recovered during a study of a mutant IDH1 vaccine in newly diagnosed glioma. Method: immunoSEQ multiplex PCR; TCRdb's copy keeps in-frame clones and lacks some. The table lists tens of thousands of clones, more than 65% of them singletons. Germline CDR1 reads LNHDA; CDR2 reads SQIVND (reference sequence). The V and J ends lost 1 base and 7 bases respectively, with 4 bases between them. The CDR3 is 12 amino acids. Time point specified: baseline, week 1 (first vaccination visit). Treatment in this sample: pre-vaccination baseline after standard-of-care therapy. V usage is TRBV19 and J usage is TRBJ2-2, with no clear D. The sequence was collected from a man aged 30 to 39 with glioma. The material was PBMCs, obtained from a glioma patient treated with radiotherapy, temozolomide or both. Written as DNA, the CDR3 is TGTGCCAGTAGTATAGGGAGCGGGGAGCTGTTTTTT. This translates into CASSIGSGELFF.